The entry below gives a single T cell receptor beta chain sequence along with its context. These data come from a study of blood T cell repertoires in COVID-19. Background on the study: COVID-19 samples, acute and convalescent, were from the United States, Italy and Spain.

Germline V lookup: CDR1 GTSNPN, CDR2 SVGIG (reference sequence). The CDR3 consists of 12 residues. Trimming took off 1 base at V and 7 bases at J, with 8 bases between the two ends. In the authors' workflow: It was from reference gene primer amplification that nucleated cell counts were estimated. Measured with immunoSEQ multiplex PCR; TCRdb has only the in-frame clones, and not every one. Clone size and V and J calls were adopted from that table, with D and trimming inferred from the DNA. Of roughly 220,000 clones in the sample, about 80% were seen once. V and J are TRBV30 and TRBJ2-1; TRBD1 is a possible D gene (6 bases). The clonotype originates from a woman under 40 who had recovered from COVID-19. The specimen sequenced was peripheral blood. CDR3 in amino acids: CAWSARGNEQFF. CDR3 sequence (DNA): TGTGCCTGGAGTGCCAGGGGTAATGAGCAGTTCTTC.